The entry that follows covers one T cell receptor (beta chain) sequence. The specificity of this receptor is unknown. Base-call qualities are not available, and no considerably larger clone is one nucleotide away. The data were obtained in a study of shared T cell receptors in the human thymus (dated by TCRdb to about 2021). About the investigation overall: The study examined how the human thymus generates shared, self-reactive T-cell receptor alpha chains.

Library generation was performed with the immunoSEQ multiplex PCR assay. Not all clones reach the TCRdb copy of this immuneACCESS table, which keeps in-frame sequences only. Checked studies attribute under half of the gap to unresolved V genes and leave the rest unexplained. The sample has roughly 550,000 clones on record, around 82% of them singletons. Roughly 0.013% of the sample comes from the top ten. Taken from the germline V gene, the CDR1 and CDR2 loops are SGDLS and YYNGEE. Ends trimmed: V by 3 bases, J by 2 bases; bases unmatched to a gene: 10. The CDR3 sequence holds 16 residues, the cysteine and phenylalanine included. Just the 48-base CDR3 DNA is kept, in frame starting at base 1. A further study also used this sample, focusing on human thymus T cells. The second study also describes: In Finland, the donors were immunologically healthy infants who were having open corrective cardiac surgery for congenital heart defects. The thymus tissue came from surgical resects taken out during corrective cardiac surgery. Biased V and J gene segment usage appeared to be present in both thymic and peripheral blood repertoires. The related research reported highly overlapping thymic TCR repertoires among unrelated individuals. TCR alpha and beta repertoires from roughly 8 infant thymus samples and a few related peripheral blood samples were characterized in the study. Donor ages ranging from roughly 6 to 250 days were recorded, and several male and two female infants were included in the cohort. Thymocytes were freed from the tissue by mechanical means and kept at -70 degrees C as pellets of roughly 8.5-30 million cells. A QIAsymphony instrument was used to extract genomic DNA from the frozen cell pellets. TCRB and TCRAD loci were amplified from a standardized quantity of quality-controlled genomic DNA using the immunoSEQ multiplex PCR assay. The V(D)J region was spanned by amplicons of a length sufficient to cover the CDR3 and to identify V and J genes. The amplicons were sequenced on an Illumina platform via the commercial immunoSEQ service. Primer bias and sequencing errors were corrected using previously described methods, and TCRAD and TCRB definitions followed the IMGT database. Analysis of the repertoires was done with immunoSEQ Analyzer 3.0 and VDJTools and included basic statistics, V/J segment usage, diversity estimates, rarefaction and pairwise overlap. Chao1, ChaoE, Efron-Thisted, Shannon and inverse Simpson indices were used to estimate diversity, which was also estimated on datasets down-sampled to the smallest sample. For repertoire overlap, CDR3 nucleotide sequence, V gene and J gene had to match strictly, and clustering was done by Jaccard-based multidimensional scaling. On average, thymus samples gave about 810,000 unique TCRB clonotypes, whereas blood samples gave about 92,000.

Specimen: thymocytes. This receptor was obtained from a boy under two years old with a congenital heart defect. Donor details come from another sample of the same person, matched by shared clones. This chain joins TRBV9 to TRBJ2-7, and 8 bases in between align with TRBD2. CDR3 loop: CASSAGGGEGAYEQYF. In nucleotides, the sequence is TGTGCCAGCAGCGCGGGGGGGGGAGAGGGAGCCTACGAGCAGTACTTC.